The text below deals with one T cell receptor beta chain. The treatment was: randomized to nivolumab then ipilimumab (arm A) or the reverse (arm B). The data originate from a study of sequential checkpoint blockade in melanoma. About the study: About two dozen patients had tumor biopsies before treatment and at week 13.

This CDR3 spans 15 amino acids. V was cut by 5 bases and J by 0 bases, with 12 bases left in between. From germline, CDR1 is SGHNT and CDR2 YENEEA. Libraries were prepared by immunoSEQ multiplex PCR; TCRdb keeps only in-frame clonotypes and omits some of them. The repertoire consists of 10,000 to 15,000 clones, with roughly a fifth occurring once and the leading ten covering 5.5% to 8%. This receptor was obtained from a human donor with melanoma. The chain has TRBV11-3 and TRBJ2-3, with no clear D. Sample: tumor tissue (inferred from file names), taken from a patient given nivolumab and ipilimumab in sequence. The CDR3: CASSQAETSTDTQYF. In DNA, the CDR3 is TGTGCCAGCAGCCAAGCAGAGACAAGCACAGATACGCAGTATTTT.